The rows below give T cell receptor beta chains drawn from one sample of a study of cytomegalovirus exposure and HLA in healthy donors. TCRdb's copy holds only in-frame clones and misses some; the assay was immunoSEQ multiplex PCR. The data show about 160,000 clones, around four fifths seen once. Sequenced sample: PBMCs. The receptors were sampled from a man between 45 and 60 years old in good health and CMV-seropositive. Each CDR3 is given with its conserved first and last residue. D genes are given only for firm matches. Clone size is given for some rows only: seen once, a few or many times, or a class if the clone is expanded.

abundance: NA
j_gene: TRBJ1-5
d_gene: TRBD1
v_gene: TRBV7-2
CDR3aa: CASSPGQGYQPQHF
CDR3nt: TGTGCCAGCAGCCCGGGACAGGGATATCAGCCCCAGCATTTT

abundance: NA
j_gene: TRBJ2-2
d_gene: TRBD1
v_gene: TRBV5-1
CDR3aa: CASSLGPGQGVTGELFF
CDR3nt: TGCGCCAGCAGCTTGGGCCCGGGACAGGGGGTAACCGGGGAGCTGTTTTTT

abundance: NA
j_gene: TRBJ2-7
d_gene: TRBD2
v_gene: TRBV7-2
CDR3aa: CASSLAGLAGGPEQYF
CDR3nt: TGTGCCAGCAGCTTAGCGGGATTAGCGGGGGGACCCGAGCAGTACTTC

abundance: NA
j_gene: TRBJ1-1
d_gene: NA
v_gene: TRBV6-1
CDR3aa: CASSEGGRSGAFF
CDR3nt: TGTGCCAGCAGTGAAGGGGGCCGTTCTGGAGCTTTCTTT

abundance: NA
j_gene: TRBJ1-1
d_gene: NA
v_gene: TRBV27
CDR3aa: CASSLLGAKPNTEAFF
CDR3nt: TGTGCCAGCAGTTTACTGGGGGCCAAACCGAACACTGAAGCTTTCTTT

abundance: NA
j_gene: TRBJ2-7
d_gene: TRBD1
v_gene: TRBV4-2
CDR3aa: CASSVSTGPYEQYF
CDR3nt: TGTGCCAGCAGTGTATCGACAGGGCCGTACGAGCAGTACTTC

abundance: NA
j_gene: TRBJ2-2
d_gene: NA
v_gene: TRBV6-5
CDR3aa: CASSYSSLGELFF
CDR3nt: TGTGCCAGCAGTTACAGTAGCCTGGGGGAGCTGTTTTTT

abundance: NA
j_gene: TRBJ2-3
d_gene: NA
v_gene: TRBV7-9
CDR3aa: CASRRTDTQYF
CDR3nt: TGTGCCAGCCGGAGGACAGATACGCAGTATTTT

abundance: NA
j_gene: TRBJ1-1
d_gene: NA
v_gene: TRBV7-9
CDR3aa: CASSTAGQIDTEAFF
CDR3nt: TGTGCCAGCAGCACGGCCGGACAGATTGACACTGAAGCTTTCTTT

abundance: few
j_gene: TRBJ1-1
d_gene: NA
v_gene: TRBV13
CDR3aa: CASSLGPGGPEAFF
CDR3nt: TGTGCCAGCAGCTTAGGCCCGGGGGGACCCGAAGCTTTCTTT

abundance: NA
j_gene: TRBJ2-7
d_gene: NA
v_gene: TRBV5-4
CDR3aa: CASSQAGRGTAVHEQYF
CDR3nt: TGTGCCAGCAGCCAAGCCGGTCGGGGGACGGCCGTGCACGAGCAGTACTTC

abundance: NA
j_gene: TRBJ2-1
d_gene: TRBD2
v_gene: TRBV2
CDR3aa: CASSDRAGGQGEQFF
CDR3nt: TGTGCCAGCAGTGACCGAGCGGGGGGGCAGGGTGAGCAGTTCTTC

abundance: NA
j_gene: TRBJ2-3
d_gene: NA
v_gene: TRBV27
CDR3aa: CASSLVVFADTQYF
CDR3nt: TGTGCCAGCAGTCTAGTGGTTTTTGCAGATACGCAGTATTTT

abundance: NA
j_gene: TRBJ2-3
d_gene: TRBD2
v_gene: TRBV6-5
CDR3aa: CASSRGGRGTDTQYF
CDR3nt: TGTGCTAGCAGTCGGGGGGGAAGGGGCACAGATACGCAGTATTTT

abundance: once
j_gene: TRBJ2-1
d_gene: TRBD2
v_gene: TRBV5-1
CDR3aa: CASSPGGAGGVYNEQFF
CDR3nt: TGCGCCAGCAGCCCCGGGGGTGCGGGGGGCGTATACAATGAGCAGTTCTTC

abundance: NA
j_gene: TRBJ2-3
d_gene: NA
v_gene: TRBV4-2
CDR3aa: CASSRLEATADTQYF
CDR3nt: TGTGCCAGCAGCCGGCTGGAGGCCACGGCAGATACGCAGTATTTT

abundance: few
j_gene: TRBJ1-2
d_gene: NA
v_gene: TRBV6-5
CDR3aa: CASSTPERMRSYTF
CDR3nt: TGTGCCAGCAGCACCCCCGAGAGAATGAGGAGCTACACCTTC

abundance: once
j_gene: TRBJ2-3
d_gene: NA
v_gene: TRBV6-5
CDR3aa: CASSYSGDGADTQYF
CDR3nt: TGTGCCAGCAGTTACTCAGGGGATGGTGCAGATACGCAGTATTTT

abundance: NA
j_gene: TRBJ2-3
d_gene: TRBD1
v_gene: TRBV7-3
CDR3aa: CASSLTLSRTGVPDTQYF
CDR3nt: TGTGCCAGCAGCTTAACTCTATCGAGGACAGGGGTTCCAGATACGCAGTATTTT

abundance: NA
j_gene: TRBJ1-1
d_gene: NA
v_gene: TRBV5-6
CDR3aa: CASSFLGAGVNTEAFF
CDR3nt: TGTGCCAGCAGCTTTTTAGGAGCCGGGGTGAACACTGAAGCTTTCTTT

abundance: NA
j_gene: TRBJ2-1
d_gene: NA
v_gene: TRBV10-3
CDR3aa: CAVREGDEQFF
CDR3nt: TGTGCCGTACGAGAGGGGGACGAGCAGTTCTTC

abundance: NA
j_gene: TRBJ1-3
d_gene: NA
v_gene: TRBV2
CDR3aa: CASSEDSSGNTIYF
CDR3nt: TGTGCCAGCAGCGAGGACAGTTCTGGAAACACCATATATTTT

abundance: NA
j_gene: TRBJ2-5
d_gene: NA
v_gene: TRBV5-1
CDR3aa: CASSLYRSQETQYF
CDR3nt: TGCGCCAGCAGCCTGTACCGGTCCCAAGAGACCCAGTACTTC

abundance: NA
j_gene: TRBJ1-4
d_gene: NA
v_gene: TRBV9
CDR3aa: CASSVGAGRYEKLFF
CDR3nt: TGTGCCAGCAGCGTAGGCGCAGGGAGGTATGAAAAACTGTTTTTT

abundance: NA
j_gene: TRBJ2-7
d_gene: NA
v_gene: TRBV13
CDR3aa: CASSSAYEQYF
CDR3nt: TGTGCCAGCAGTTCAGCCTACGAGCAGTACTTC

abundance: NA
j_gene: TRBJ2-1
d_gene: NA
v_gene: TRBV7-9
CDR3aa: CASSLGDSESDEQFF
CDR3nt: TGTGCCAGCAGCTTAGGGGACTCCGAAAGCGATGAGCAGTTCTTC

abundance: NA
j_gene: TRBJ2-3
d_gene: TRBD2
v_gene: TRBV9
CDR3aa: CASSAIPLAGNTQYF
CDR3nt: TGTGCCAGCAGCGCCATCCCCCTAGCGGGAAATACGCAGTATTTT